This T cell receptor beta chain was found in a study of blood T cell repertoires in COVID-19. On the study more broadly: Whether acute or convalescent, the COVID-19 samples came from the United States, Italy and Spain.

Authors' analysis steps: Estimates of nucleated cell counts were drawn from the amplification of reference gene primers. Generated by immunoSEQ multiplex PCR, the TCRdb table keeps only in-frame clones and is missing some. V and J calls and clone size are given by that table; D and trimming were obtained from the DNA. The sample contains about 240,000 clones, 82% of which appear only once. The source is a woman aged 18-29 years with acute or convalescent COVID-19. Sequenced: peripheral blood.

The CDR3 DNA follows: TGTGCCAGCAGCCAAGATGGTCAGGGAGGGACTGAAGCTTTCTTT. Protein sequence: CASSQDGQGGTEAFF. The chain couples TRBV3-1 (or the pseudogene TRBV3-2) to TRBJ1-1; maybe TRBD1 (5 bases). Trimming cost V 0 bases and J 5 bases, with 13 bases left between them. This CDR3 is 15 amino acids long. Germline CDR1 LGHDT, CDR2 YNNKEL (reference sequence).